A single sample is the source of the 29 T cell receptor beta chains below, sequenced in a study of molecular identifiers for immune sequencing clone quantification. One entry per CDR3 protein results from TCRdb running MiXCR on the PCR reads. The sample includes roughly 320,000 distinct CDR3 sequences, about a quarter of them seen just once. Input material: naive CD8+ T cells from blood, with Jurkat cell RNA spiked in. Subset noted: FACS-sorted CD8+CD4-CCR7+CD45RA+ naive T cells. Source of these receptors: a human donor in good health. Some libraries in this study had Jurkat cell RNA spiked in.

Concerning this clonotype itself: A clone one base away is much larger, so this may be a read error. The rearrangement uses TRBV6-5 and TRBJ2-5; D is unresolved. The CDR3 has 15 amino acids. Germline CDR1 reads MNHEY; CDR2 reads SVGAGI. The chain's CDR3 is CASCYSTAYQETQYF. The CDR3 DNA reads as TGTGCCAGCTGTTACTCGACGGCGTACCAAGAGACCCAGTACTTC.

Only a few counts were recorded for this clonotype. This CDR3 reads CASSTLNSPLHF. CDR3 coding DNA: TGTGCCAGCAGTACACTGAATTCACCCCTCCACTTT. The rearrangement uses TRBV13 and TRBJ1-6; D is ambiguous. Trimming shortened V by 6 bases and J by 7 bases, and 7 bases separated the two germline ends. CDR1 and CDR2 from the germline V gene are PRHDT and FYEKMQ (reference sequence). This CDR3 has 12 residues.

At least ten counts were recorded for this clonotype. The chain combines TRBV12-3 or TRBV12-4 with TRBJ1-1; no definite D call. The germline V and J ends were trimmed by 5 bases and 1 base, with 11 bases remaining between them. This CDR3 comprises 14 residues. CDR3: CASSAATPNTEAFF. The CDR3 region has the DNA TGTGCCAGCAGTGCCGCGACACCGAACACTGAAGCTTTCTTT.

This chain links TRBV6-2 or TRBV6-3 with TRBJ2-2; 11 nucleotides align to TRBD2. The CDR3 is made up of 16 amino acids. V lost 6 bases, J lost 2 bases, and 5 bases stayed unmatched. The germline V gene encodes CDR1 MNHEY and CDR2 SVGEGT. The CDR3 loop reads CASSPLAGVNTGELFF. The CDR3, as DNA: TGTGCCAGCAGCCCACTAGCGGGAGTCAACACCGGGGAGCTGTTTTTT.

This clonotype was detected many times. This chain joins TRBV7-6 and TRBJ2-3; D perhaps matches TRBD1 (6 bases). The ends were cut back, 6 bases at V and 2 bases at J, with 15 bases in the middle. The CDR3 spans 15 residues. Germline lookup yields CDR1 SGHVS and CDR2 FNYEAQ. CDR3 sequence reads: CASRLTGSITDTQYF. CDR3 DNA sequence: TGTGCCAGCAGGCTCACAGGGTCTATCACAGATACGCAGTATTTT.

The chain has TRBV27 and TRBJ2-7; 9 bases map to TRBD1. With 3 bases clipped from V and 5 bases from J, the junction kept 11 bases outside the gene matches. Germline lookup yields CDR1 MNHEY and CDR2 SMNVEV (reference sequence). This CDR3 is 16 amino acids long. CDR3 nucleotide sequence: TGTGCCAGCAGTTTTAGTTCCGGACAGGGGTACCACGAGCAGTACTTC. Encoded protein: CASSFSSGQGYHEQYF.

This clonotype was observed at least ten times. The rearrangement joins TRBV30 to TRBJ1-1; no clear D gene. The CDR3 extends over 11 amino acids. Germline CDR1 reads GTSNPN; CDR2 reads SVGIG (reference sequence). The V end lost 3 bases, the J end lost 6 bases, and 8 bases lay between the germline ends. This chain's CDR3 is CAWRVRAEAFF. CDR3 coding DNA: TGTGCCTGGAGGGTTCGTGCTGAAGCTTTCTTT.

This clonotype came up many times. The chain has TRBV7-9 and TRBJ2-3, with D possibly matching TRBD2 (7 bases). Per the germline V gene, CDR1 is SEHNR and CDR2 is FQNEAQ (reference sequence). This CDR3 contains 19 residues. Trimming pared 7 bases from V and 2 bases from J, leaving 28 bases between. The CDR3 protein is CASTQENNGGHPNTDTQYF. CDR3 bases: TGTGCCAGCACCCAAGAAAATAACGGGGGGCACCCGAACACAGATACGCAGTATTTT.

The rearrangement joins TRBV10-2 to TRBJ1-1; D unclear. Looked up from germline, CDR1 is WSHSY and CDR2 is SAAADI. V was pared by 0 bases and J by 0 bases, with 11 bases between. The length of the CDR3 is 16 residues. The CDR3 reads CASSESAADMNTEAFF. As DNA, the CDR3 is TGCGCCAGCAGTGAGTCGGCAGCCGACATGAACACTGAAGCTTTCTTT.

With respect to this clonotype: The junction departs from germline at one end; a sequencing error may be responsible. This chain joins TRBV28 and TRBJ2-2; D might be TRBD1 or TRBD2, each matching 6 bases. Germline-derived CDR1 and CDR2 are MDHEN and SYDVKM. The CDR3 runs 14 residues. The CDR3 bases are TGTGCCAGCAATTTAAAAGGGGGGACCGGGGAGCTGTTTTTT. Translated: CASNLKGGTGELFF. The full variable domain, with the rest looked up from reference TRBV28 and TRBJ2-2, is DVKVTQSSRYLVKRTGEKVFLECVQDMDHENMFWYRQDPGLGLRLIYFSYDVKMKEKGDIPEGYSVSREKKERFSLILESASTNQTSMYLCASNLKGGTGELFFGEGSRLTVL.

A few counts support this clonotype. The V gene is TRBV6-6, the J gene TRBJ2-5; 10 positions agree with TRBD2. V shed 4 bases and J 3 bases; nucleotides not matched to a gene: 11. In germline, CDR1 is MNHNY, CDR2 SVGAGI (reference sequence). This CDR3 is built from 17 residues. This chain's CDR3 is CASSFPLSGGAKETQYF. DNA for the CDR3: TGTGCCAGCAGTTTTCCCTTGAGCGGGGGGGCTAAAGAGACCCAGTACTTC.

As for this clonotype: This clone may be a read error of a much larger clone one base away. J is TRBJ2-7 and V is TRBV29-1; 8 bases are a match to TRBD1. CDR3 size: 15 residues. V was clipped by 1 base and J by 3 bases; unmatched bases: 8. The germline CDR1 and CDR2 sequences are SQVTM and ANQGSEA. The CDR3 sequence is CSVEALQGANYEQYF. The CDR3 DNA reads TGCAGCGTTGAAGCTCTCCAGGGGGCTAACTACGAGCAGTACTTC.

The chain couples TRBV7-9 to TRBJ2-6; TRBD1 might be the D (6 bases). The germline V gene encodes CDR1 SEHNR and CDR2 FQNEAQ (reference sequence). V shed 5 bases and J shed 0 bases, with 11 bases lying between them. This CDR3 spans 16 amino acids. CDR3 amino acids: CASSRTANSGANVLTF. The CDR3 DNA reads as TGTGCCAGCAGCCGGACAGCCAACTCTGGGGCCAACGTCCTGACTTTC.

The J gene is TRBJ2-2, the V gene TRBV19; tentatively, D is TRBD2 (5 bases). The ends were cut back, 7 bases at V and 4 bases at J, with 16 bases in the middle. Germline CDR1 and CDR2: LNHDA and SQIVND (reference sequence). The CDR3 sequence is 15 residues long. For the CDR3, the DNA is TGTGCCAGTAAGCGGCAGGCCGCCACCACCGGGGAGCTGTTTTTT. Amino acids: CASKRQAATTGELFF.

Note on this clonotype: With a much larger clone just one base away, this may be a read error. This chain links TRBV27 with TRBJ2-2; TRBD2 might be the D (6 bases). Germline CDR1 reads MNHEY; CDR2 reads SMNVEV (reference sequence). The CDR3 sequence is 13 residues long. The CDR3 protein is CASSFRFAGGLFF. CDR3 coding DNA: TGTGCCAGCAGTTTTAGGTTCGCCGGGGGGCTGTTTTTT.

This clonotype was counted between two and nine times. V usage is TRBV28 and J usage is TRBJ1-4; no reliable D call. Between the trimmed V and J ends, which lost 7 bases and 8 bases, there was a span of 23 bases. In germline, CDR1 is MDHEN, CDR2 SYDVKM. CDR3 size: 16 residues. CDR3 coding DNA: TGTGCCAGCACATCTCTTGGGATTATCGGATGGGAAAAACTGTTTTTT. This codes for CASTSLGIIGWEKLFF.

In this sample, this clonotype turned up many times. The chain uses TRBV9 and TRBJ2-2; the match to TRBD2 covers 14 bases. Germline CDR1 reads SGDLS; CDR2 reads YYNGEE. V shed 4 bases and J 5 bases; nucleotides not matched to a gene: 10. CDR3 size: 18 residues. CDR3 DNA: TGTGCCAGCAGCAGGCGACTAGCGGGGGGGCCGAGAACCGGGGAGCTGTTTTTT. Amino acids: CASSRRLAGGPRTGELFF.

This chain uses TRBV19 with TRBJ2-7; no clear D gene. Trimming removed 3 bases from V and 5 bases from J, with 11 bases in between. The germline V gene has CDR1 LNHDA and CDR2 SQIVND (reference sequence). This CDR3 spans 13 amino acids. This CDR3 is CASSIGGPDEQYF. The DNA for the CDR3 is TGTGCCAGTAGTATTGGTGGGCCGGACGAGCAGTACTTC.

The chain combines TRBV4-1 with TRBJ2-1; D might be TRBD2 (5 bases). Germline CDR1 and CDR2: MGHRA and YSYEKL. This CDR3 spans 14 amino acids. V shed 2 bases and J shed 4 bases, with 9 bases lying between them. The CDR3 here is CASSQLSGYNEQFF. In DNA, the CDR3 is TGCGCCAGCAGCCAATTGAGCGGATACAATGAGCAGTTCTTC.

This clonotype was seen more than once but under ten times. The chain joins TRBV19 to TRBJ2-3; perhaps TRBD1 as D (6 bases). CDR3 length: 17 amino acids. Germline V gives CDR1 LNHDA, CDR2 SQIVND (reference sequence). V shed 6 bases and J shed 0 bases, with 19 bases lying between them. The chain's CDR3 is CASSPQDSFASTDTQYF. The CDR3 nucleotides are TGTGCCAGTAGCCCCCAGGACAGTTTTGCCAGCACAGATACGCAGTATTTT.

With regard to this clonotype: A much larger clone is a single base away; this may be a read error. J is TRBJ2-3 and V is TRBV6-1; 9 bases align to TRBD1. The CDR3 is 13 residues long. Germline CDR1 MNHNS, CDR2 SASEGT. CDR3 in amino acids: CASEQGATDTLYF. As DNA, the CDR3 is TGTGCCAGCGAACAGGGGGCAACAGATACGCTGTATTTT.

The chain recombines TRBV6-2 or TRBV6-3 with TRBJ1-5, with D possibly matching TRBD1 (6 bases). This CDR3 region has 18 residues. The germline CDR1 and CDR2 sequences are MNHEY and SVGEGT. V was pared by 2 bases and J by 6 bases, with 23 bases between. The CDR3 bases are TGTGCCAGCAGTTACCCCCACAGGGCCAAAACGGTGGTTCAGCCCCAGCATTTT. It translates to CASSYPHRAKTVVQPQHF.

Turning to this clonotype: Its ends do not fully match the called genes, so a read error is possible. V gene TRBV4-3 combines with J gene TRBJ2-1; D uncertain. CDR1 and CDR2 from the germline V gene are LGHNA and YSLEER. This CDR3 spans 11 amino acids. The DNA for the CDR3 is TGCGCCAGCAGCCAAGGTAATGCGCAGTTCTTC. It codes for CASSQGNAQFF.

This clonotype was seen at least ten times. The rearrangement links TRBV21-1 to TRBJ1-5. TRBV21-1 is deemed a pseudogene. The CDR3 runs 15 residues. The CDR3 here is CASSKVTFLDQPQHF. In DNA, the CDR3 is TGTGCCAGCAGCAAAGTTACGTTTTTGGATCAGCCCCAGCATTTT.

Notes on this clonotype: This may be a read error, as it is one base from a much larger clone. V and J are TRBV4-3 and TRBJ2-3; the D gene is possibly TRBD2 (6 bases). Trimming cost V 3 bases and J 4 bases, with 20 bases left between them. The germline V gene has CDR1 LGHNA and CDR2 YSLEER. This CDR3 comprises 17 residues. The CDR3: CASSQFLQTTGADTQYF. CDR3 bases: TGCGCCAGCAGCCAGTTCCTTCAGACCACGGGGGCAGATACGCAGTATTTT.

Details on this clonotype: A single base separates this from a much larger clone, so it may be a read error. V usage is TRBV28 and J usage is TRBJ2-3, with 11 bases matching TRBD2. Looked up from germline, CDR1 is MDHEN and CDR2 is SYDVKM. The CDR3 is 15 amino acids. V shed 4 bases and J 4 bases; nucleotides not matched to a gene: 4. CDR3 protein: CASSSKLAGADTQYF. In DNA, the CDR3 is TGTGCCAGCAGTTCCAAACTAGCGGGAGCAGATACGCAGTATTTT.

This chain links TRBV7-9 with TRBJ2-2; TRBD2 matches at 12 bases. The CDR3 contains 21 residues. Per the germline V gene, CDR1 is SEHNR and CDR2 is FQNEAQ (reference sequence). V was pared by 5 bases and J by 1 base, with 17 bases of the junction left unmatched. The CDR3 reads CASSTPLGLAGNRGNTGELFF. Written as DNA, the CDR3 is TGTGCCAGCAGCACTCCACTAGGACTAGCGGGAAACAGGGGGAACACCGGGGAGCTGTTTTTT.

CDR3 nucleotides: TGTGCCAGCAGACAAACAGGGAACCCCTACGAGCAGTACTTC. This encodes CASRQTGNPYEQYF. The rearrangement links TRBV27 to TRBJ2-7; TRBD1 might be the D (6 bases). In germline, CDR1 is MNHEY, CDR2 SMNVEV (reference sequence). The CDR3 consists of 14 residues. V lost 6 bases and J lost 2, with 14 bases in between.

The sample holds many counts of this clonotype. The V and J genes are TRBV28 and TRBJ2-5; D not resolved. The germline V gene encodes CDR1 MDHEN and CDR2 SYDVKM. This CDR3 has 11 amino acids. Trimming removed 6 bases at V and 4 bases at J, with 6 bases between. The CDR3: CASRFGETQYF. CDR3 nucleotides: TGTGCCAGCAGGTTCGGAGAGACCCAGTACTTC.